This paragraph covers one TCR beta chain sequence. Sequenced by immunoSEQ multiplex PCR; TCRdb stores in-frame clones only, minus some. The data contain more than 150,000 clones, around 83% of them singletons. This sample was included in a study of blood T cell repertoires in COVID-19. Sequencing input: peripheral blood. The origin of this receptor is a woman between 40 and 55 years old with acute or convalescent COVID-19.

In DNA, the CDR3 is TGCGCCAGCGGAGAGGACAGCCAGAACACCGGGGAGCTGTTTTTT. Protein: CASGEDSQNTGELFF. The rearrangement joins TRBV5-1 to TRBJ2-2; D is possibly TRBD1 (6 bases). The CDR3 totals 15 residues. CDR1 is SGHRS and CDR2 is YFSETQ in the germline V gene. Trimming took off 7 bases at V and 1 base at J, with 14 bases between the two ends.